The present T cell receptor beta chain was sequenced within a study of OX40 agonist ivuxolimab in advanced cancers. Background on the study: Ivuxolimab was administered intravenously to patients at 0.01 to 10 mg/kg every 2 weeks.

Sampling of blood occurred at baseline, cycle 4 day 1, and cycle 7 day 1. Study results and caveats: At doses 0.1 to 3.0 mg/kg, CD4+ and CD8+ clones expanded.

Sequencing was performed with immunoSEQ multiplex PCR; in TCRdb, only in-frame clones are kept and a portion is missing. Of roughly 89,000 clones in the sample, around 84% were seen once. This CDR3 is 16 amino acids long. The table lists this clone with a few counts. Its antigen is undetermined. This TCR derives from an adult with an advanced solid tumor such as melanoma, head and neck, liver or kidney cancer. The input for sequencing was CD4+ or CD8+ T cells sorted from blood, taken in a trial of the OX40 agonist ivuxolimab. The chain combines TRBV21-1 with TRBJ1-5. TRBV21-1 is a pseudogene. The CDR3 sequence is CASSKGEADSNQPQHF. The CDR3 nucleotides read TGTGCCAGCAGCAAAGGGGAGGCTGATAGCAATCAGCCCCAGCATTTT.